This TCR beta chain derives from a study of shared clonotypes between healthy human individuals. Study-wide results and caveats: Estimated richness was generally greater in naive than memory subsets. The generation probabilities recorded for non-shared clonotypes fell below those of clonotypes shared by all four donors.

As concerns this clone: The antigen is unknown.

Only CD45RO-negative cells positively selected for CCR7 counted as naive CD8 cells, so terminally differentiated effector memory CD45RA+ cells were excluded. Using immunoSEQ multiplex PCR, the repertoire was profiled, and TCRdb retains in-frame clones only, with some absent. This table has more than 2 million clones, about 95% appearing once. Germline loops: CDR1 ENHRY, CDR2 SYGVKD. V was cut by 8 bases and J by 5 bases, with 12 bases left in between. The CDR3 is 12 residues long. Sequenced sample: naive CD8+ T cells sorted from blood. The gene calls are TRBV10-3 and TRBJ1-2; no firm D call. The TCR comes from a man aged 18 to 30 in good health. DNA of the CDR3: TGTGCCATCGAGCGAGGAGGGTATGGCTACACCTTC. This codes for CAIERGGYGYTF.